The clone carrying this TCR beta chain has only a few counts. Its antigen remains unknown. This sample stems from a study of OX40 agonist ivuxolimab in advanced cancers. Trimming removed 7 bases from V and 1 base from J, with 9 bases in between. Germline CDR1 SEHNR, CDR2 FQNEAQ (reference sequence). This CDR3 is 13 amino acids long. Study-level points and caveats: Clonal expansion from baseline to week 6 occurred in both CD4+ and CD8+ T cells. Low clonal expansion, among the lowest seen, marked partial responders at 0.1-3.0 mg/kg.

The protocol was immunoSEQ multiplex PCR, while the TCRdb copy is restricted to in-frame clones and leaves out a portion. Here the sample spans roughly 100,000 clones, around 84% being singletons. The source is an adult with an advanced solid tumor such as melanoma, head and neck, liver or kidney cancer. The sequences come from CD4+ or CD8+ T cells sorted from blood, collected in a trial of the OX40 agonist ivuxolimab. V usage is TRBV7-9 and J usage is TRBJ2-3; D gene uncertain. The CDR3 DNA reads TGTGCCAGCAACAACCAGGGCACAGATACGCAGTATTTT. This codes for CASNNQGTDTQYF.